This T cell receptor beta chain was captured in a study of breast tumors, draining lymph nodes, adjacent tissues. This clonotype was recorded many times. The antigen is unknown. Study results and caveats: Compared with lymph nodes, tumors were less diverse; compared with nontumor tissue, more. That most tumor T cells come from lymph nodes remained unproven. Luminal-like breast cancer showed significantly greater tumor-nontumor repertoire similarity than basal-like breast cancer did. Data fit most tumor T cells coming from lymph node, expanding in tumor.

The lymph nodes were axillary draining lymph nodes from breast cancer patients. Using its own MiXCR run on the multiplex PCR reads, TCRdb lists one record per CDR3 protein. This table has around 290,000 distinct CDR3 sequences, 30% appearing once. Sequencing used axillary lymph node tissue. The receptor's source is a female donor with breast cancer. Some clones in this sample may be carry-over from other donors' samples.

CDR3 coding DNA: TGTGCCAGCAGCTTAACGGTCCCCGCGGTTACTATTGGAAACACCATATATTTT. As protein: CASSLTVPAVTIGNTIYF. This chain joins TRBV7-8 and TRBJ1-3; D is unresolved. The CDR3 extends over 18 amino acids. Per germline, CDR1 SGHVS and CDR2 FQNEAQ. V was trimmed by 2 bases and J by 3 bases, leaving 20 bases between them. Complete variable domain (other parts from reference TRBV7-8 and TRBJ1-3): GAGVSQSPRYKVAKRGQDVALRCDPISGHVSLFWYQQALGQGPEFLTYFQNEAQLDKSGLPSDRFFAERPEGSVSTLKIQRTQQEDSAVYLCASSLTVPAVTIGNTIYFGEGSWLTVV.